This T cell receptor beta chain stems from a study of Graves' ophthalmopathy and Graves' hyperthyroidism. PBMCs were isolated by Ficoll-Paque density gradient centrifugation, using around 10 ml of fresh peripheral blood as the starting material. This clonotype came up many times. Germline CDR1 reads LGHNT; CDR2 reads FRNRAP. CDR3 length: 13 residues. V dropped 7 bases and J dropped 3; count of bases not matched to a gene: 5. Amplifying from RNA transcripts, the study obtained TCR beta CDR3 regions. After a first-round RT-PCR with HTBI primers, a second-round multiplex PCR was run. TCRdb redid the calling of the multiplex PCR reads with MiXCR, one entry per CDR3 protein. The table records 45,000 to 60,000 distinct CDR3 sequences, around 50% of them present only once.

The specimen was peripheral blood. The chain joins TRBV12-5 to TRBJ1-2, with 7 bases that match TRBD1. The clonotype was recovered from an adult woman with Graves' ophthalmopathy. In nucleotides, the CDR3 is TGTGCTAGTGCCCTCGGGACAGACTATGGCTACACCTTC. Protein product: CASALGTDYGYTF.